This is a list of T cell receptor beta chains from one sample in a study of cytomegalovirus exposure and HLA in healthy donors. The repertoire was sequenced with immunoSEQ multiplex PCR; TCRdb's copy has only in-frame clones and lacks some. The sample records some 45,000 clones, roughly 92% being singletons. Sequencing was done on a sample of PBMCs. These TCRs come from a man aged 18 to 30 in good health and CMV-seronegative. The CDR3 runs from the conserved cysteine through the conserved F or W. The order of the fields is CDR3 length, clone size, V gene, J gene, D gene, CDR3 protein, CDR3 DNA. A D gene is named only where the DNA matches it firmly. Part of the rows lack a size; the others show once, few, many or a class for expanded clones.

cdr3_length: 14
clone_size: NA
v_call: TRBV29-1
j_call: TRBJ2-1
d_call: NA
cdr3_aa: CSVEVLGANSEQFF
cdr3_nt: TGCAGCGTTGAAGTACTGGGCGCGAATAGTGAGCAGTTCTTC

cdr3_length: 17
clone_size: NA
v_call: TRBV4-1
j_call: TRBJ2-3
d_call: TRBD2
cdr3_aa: CASSQLMQRGARDTQYF
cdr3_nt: TGCGCCAGCAGCCAACTCATGCAGCGGGGGGCCAGGGATACGCAGTATTTT

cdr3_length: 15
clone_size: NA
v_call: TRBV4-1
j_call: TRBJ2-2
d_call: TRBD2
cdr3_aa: CASSQVSGGGGELFF
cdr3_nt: TGCGCCAGCAGCCAAGTGTCGGGAGGGGGCGGGGAGCTGTTTTTT

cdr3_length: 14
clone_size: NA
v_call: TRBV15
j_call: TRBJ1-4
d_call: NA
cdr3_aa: CATSWRGSNEKLFF
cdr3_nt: TGTGCCACCAGCTGGAGGGGCTCCAATGAAAAACTGTTTTTT

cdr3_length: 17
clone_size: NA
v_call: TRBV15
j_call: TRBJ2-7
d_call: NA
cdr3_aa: CATSPRGGTLGLYEQYF
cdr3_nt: TGTGCCACCAGCCCCAGAGGAGGGACCCTTGGTCTCTACGAGCAGTACTTC

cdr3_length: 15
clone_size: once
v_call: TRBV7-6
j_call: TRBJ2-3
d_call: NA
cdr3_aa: CASSLAGGPTDTQYF
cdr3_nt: TGTGCCAGCAGCTTAGCGGGGGGGCCCACAGATACGCAGTATTTT

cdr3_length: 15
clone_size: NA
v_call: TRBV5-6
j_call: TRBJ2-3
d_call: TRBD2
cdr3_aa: CASSLVGREVDTQYF
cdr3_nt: TGTGCCAGCAGCTTGGTCGGGAGGGAGGTAGATACGCAGTATTTT

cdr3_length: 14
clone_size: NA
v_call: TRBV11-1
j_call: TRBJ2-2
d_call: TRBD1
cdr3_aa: CASKNLGGIGELFF
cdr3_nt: TGTGCCAGCAAAAACCTAGGGGGCATCGGGGAGCTGTTTTTT

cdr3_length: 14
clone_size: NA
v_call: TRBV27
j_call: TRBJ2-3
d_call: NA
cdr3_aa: CASSLGTAGDTQYF
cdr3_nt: TGTGCCAGCAGTTTAGGGACAGCGGGCGATACGCAGTATTTT

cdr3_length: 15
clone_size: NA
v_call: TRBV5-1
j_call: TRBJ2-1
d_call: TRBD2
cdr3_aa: CASSLGTSGYNEQFF
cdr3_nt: TGCGCCAGCAGCTTGGGGACTAGCGGATACAATGAGCAGTTCTTC

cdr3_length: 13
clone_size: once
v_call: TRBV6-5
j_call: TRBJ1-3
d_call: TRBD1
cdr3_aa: CASGTVSGNTIYF
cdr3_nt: TGTGCCAGCGGGACAGTCTCTGGAAACACCATATATTTT

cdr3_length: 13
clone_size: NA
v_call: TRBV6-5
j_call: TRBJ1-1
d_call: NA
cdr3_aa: CASSSPEQEEAFF
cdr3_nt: TGTGCCAGCAGTTCGCCTGAACAGGAGGAAGCTTTCTTT

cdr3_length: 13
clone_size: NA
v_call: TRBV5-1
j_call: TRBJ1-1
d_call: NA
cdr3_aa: CASSSDRENEAFF
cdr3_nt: TGCGCCAGCAGCTCGGACAGAGAGAATGAAGCTTTCTTT

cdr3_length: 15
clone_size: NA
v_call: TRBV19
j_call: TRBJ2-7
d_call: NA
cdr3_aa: CASSWGSPSSYEQYF
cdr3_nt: TGTGCCAGTAGTTGGGGCAGCCCTAGCTCCTACGAGCAGTACTTC

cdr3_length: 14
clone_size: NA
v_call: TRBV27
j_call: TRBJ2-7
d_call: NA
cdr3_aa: CASSLARVRGEQYF
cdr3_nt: TGTGCCAGCAGTTTAGCTCGAGTCCGCGGCGAGCAGTACTTC

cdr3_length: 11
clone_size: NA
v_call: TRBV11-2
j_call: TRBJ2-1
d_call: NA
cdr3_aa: CASSPVNEQFF
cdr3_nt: TGTGCCAGCAGTCCGGTTAATGAGCAGTTCTTC

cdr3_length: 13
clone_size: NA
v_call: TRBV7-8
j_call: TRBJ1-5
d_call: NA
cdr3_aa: CASSLPGNQPQHF
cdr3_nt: TGTGCCAGCAGCTTACCCGGGAATCAGCCCCAGCATTTT

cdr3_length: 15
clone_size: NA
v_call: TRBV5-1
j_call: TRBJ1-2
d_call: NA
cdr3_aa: CASSSGTQDNYGYTF
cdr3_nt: TGCGCCAGCAGCTCCGGGACACAAGATAACTATGGCTACACCTTC

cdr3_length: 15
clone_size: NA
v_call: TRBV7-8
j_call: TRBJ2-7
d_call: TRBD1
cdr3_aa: CASSLALTGDYEQYF
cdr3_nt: TGTGCCAGCAGCTTAGCCCTGACAGGGGACTACGAGCAGTACTTC

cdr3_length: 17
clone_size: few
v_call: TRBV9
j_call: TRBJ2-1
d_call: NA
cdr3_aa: CASSPTLGQGTNNEQFF
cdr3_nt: TGTGCCAGCAGCCCAACCCTCGGGCAGGGGACCAATAATGAGCAGTTCTTC

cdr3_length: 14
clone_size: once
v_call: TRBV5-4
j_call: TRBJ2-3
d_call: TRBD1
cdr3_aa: CASSSGTGTDTQYF
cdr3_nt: TGTGCCAGCAGCTCAGGGACAGGGACAGATACGCAGTATTTT

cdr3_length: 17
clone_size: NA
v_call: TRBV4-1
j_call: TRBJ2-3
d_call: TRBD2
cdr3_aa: CASSSQVLAGDADTQYF
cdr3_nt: TGCGCCAGCAGCTCGCAAGTACTAGCGGGAGATGCAGATACGCAGTATTTT

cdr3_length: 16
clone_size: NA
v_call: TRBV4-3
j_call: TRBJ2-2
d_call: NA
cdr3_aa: CASSQHRLVDTGELFF
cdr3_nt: TGCGCCAGCAGCCAACACAGGCTCGTCGACACCGGGGAGCTGTTTTTT

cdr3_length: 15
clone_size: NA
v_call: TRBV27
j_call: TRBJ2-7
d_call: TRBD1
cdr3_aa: CASSLQGVLSYEQYF
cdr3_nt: TGTGCCAGCAGTTTACAGGGGGTCCTCTCCTACGAGCAGTACTTC

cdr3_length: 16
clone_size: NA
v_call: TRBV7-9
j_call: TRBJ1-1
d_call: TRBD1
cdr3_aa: CASSGDRGTSNTEAFF
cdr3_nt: TGTGCCAGCAGCGGGGACAGGGGTACCTCGAACACTGAAGCTTTCTTT

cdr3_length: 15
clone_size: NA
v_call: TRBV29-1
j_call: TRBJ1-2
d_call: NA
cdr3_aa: CSVEVPPTGTGGYTF
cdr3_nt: TGCAGCGTTGAAGTACCACCGACAGGCACCGGTGGCTACACCTTC

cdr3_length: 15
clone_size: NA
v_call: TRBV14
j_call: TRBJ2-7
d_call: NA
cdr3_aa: CASSQDWGSVSEQYF
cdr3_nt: TGTGCCAGCAGCCAAGATTGGGGCTCGGTGAGCGAGCAGTACTTC

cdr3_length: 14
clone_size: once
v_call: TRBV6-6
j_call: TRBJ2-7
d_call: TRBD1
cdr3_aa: CASSRRDRPYEQYF
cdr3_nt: TGTGCCAGCAGCCGAAGGGACAGGCCCTACGAGCAGTACTTC

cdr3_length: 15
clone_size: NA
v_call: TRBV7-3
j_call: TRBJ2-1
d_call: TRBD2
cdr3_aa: CASSLILAGVNEQFF
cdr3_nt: TGTGCCAGCAGCTTAATACTAGCGGGAGTGAATGAGCAGTTCTTC

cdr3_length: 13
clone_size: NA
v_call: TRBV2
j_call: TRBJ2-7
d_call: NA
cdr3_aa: CAGQTGLSYEQYF
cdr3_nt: TGTGCCGGACAGACAGGCCTCAGCTACGAGCAGTACTTC

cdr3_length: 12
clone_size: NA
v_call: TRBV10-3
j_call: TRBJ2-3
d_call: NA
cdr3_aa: CAIRDNTDTQYF
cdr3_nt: TGTGCCATCAGGGACAACACAGATACGCAGTATTTT